The clone carrying this T cell receptor beta chain showed up many times. Its antigen is currently unknown. The unsorted libraries originated from 2 million PBMCs kept at -80 C. The germline V gene has CDR1 MNHEY and CDR2 SMNVEV (reference sequence). The CDR3 is 14 residues long. V lost 5 bases, J lost 4 bases, and 6 bases stayed unmatched. These data come from a study of neurological immune-mediated disorders. Findings of the study overall: None of the CDR3 amino acid sequences of expanded clones were shared across subjects, and this suggested private repertoires in all groups.

Using its own MiXCR run on the 5' RACE reads, TCRdb lists one record per CDR3 protein. The sample holds 130,000 or so distinct CDR3 sequences; 3% to 3.5% are singletons and the top ten take over 1%. The chain carries TRBV27 and TRBJ2-7, with TRBD1 matching over 9 bases. The receptor was isolated from a woman in her 30s with multiple sclerosis. Sequenced: PBMCs. CDR3 amino acids: CASSTWDRVYEQYF. CDR3 coding DNA: TGTGCCAGCAGTACCTGGGACAGGGTTTACGAGCAGTACTTC.